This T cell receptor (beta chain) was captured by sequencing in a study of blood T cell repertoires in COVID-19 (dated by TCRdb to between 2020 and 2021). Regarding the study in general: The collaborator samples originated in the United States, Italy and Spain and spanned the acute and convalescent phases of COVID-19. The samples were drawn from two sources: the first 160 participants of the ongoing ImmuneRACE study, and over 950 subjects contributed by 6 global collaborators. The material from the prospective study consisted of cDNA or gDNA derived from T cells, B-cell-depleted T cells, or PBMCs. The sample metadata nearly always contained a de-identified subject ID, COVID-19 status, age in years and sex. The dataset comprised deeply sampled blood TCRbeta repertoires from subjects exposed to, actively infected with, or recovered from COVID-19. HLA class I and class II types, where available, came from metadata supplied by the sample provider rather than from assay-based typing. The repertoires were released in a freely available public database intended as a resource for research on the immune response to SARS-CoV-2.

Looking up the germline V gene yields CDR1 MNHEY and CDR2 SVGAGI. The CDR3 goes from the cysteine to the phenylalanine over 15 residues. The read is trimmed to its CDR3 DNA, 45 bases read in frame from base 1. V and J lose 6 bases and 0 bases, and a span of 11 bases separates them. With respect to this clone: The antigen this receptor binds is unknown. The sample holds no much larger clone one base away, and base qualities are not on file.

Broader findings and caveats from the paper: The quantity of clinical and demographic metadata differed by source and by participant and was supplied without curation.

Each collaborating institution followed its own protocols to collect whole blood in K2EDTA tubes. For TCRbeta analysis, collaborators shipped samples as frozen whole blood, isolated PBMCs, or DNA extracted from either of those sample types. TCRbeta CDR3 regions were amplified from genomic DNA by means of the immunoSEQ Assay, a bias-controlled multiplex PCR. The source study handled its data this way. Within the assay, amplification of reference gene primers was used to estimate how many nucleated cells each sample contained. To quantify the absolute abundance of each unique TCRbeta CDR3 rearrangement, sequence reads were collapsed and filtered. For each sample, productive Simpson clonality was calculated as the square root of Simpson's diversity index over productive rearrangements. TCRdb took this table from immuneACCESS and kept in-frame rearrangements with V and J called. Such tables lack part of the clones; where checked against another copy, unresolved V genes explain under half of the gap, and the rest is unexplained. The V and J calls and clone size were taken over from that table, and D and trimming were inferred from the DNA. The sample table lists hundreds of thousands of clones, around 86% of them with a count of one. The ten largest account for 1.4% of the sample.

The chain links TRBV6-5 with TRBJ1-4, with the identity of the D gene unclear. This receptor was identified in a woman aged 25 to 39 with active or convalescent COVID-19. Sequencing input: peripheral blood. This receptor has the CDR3 CASSPTPATNEKLFF. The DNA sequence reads TGTGCCAGCAGCCCAACACCCGCAACTAATGAAAAACTGTTTTTT.